A selection of T cell receptor beta chains follows, all from one sample in a study of blood T cells in healthy people across ages. TCRdb called the 5' RACE reads again in MiXCR, with one record for every CDR3 protein. The data hold about 1 million distinct CDR3 sequences, with 45% observed a single time. The sample was blood. The source is a woman in her sixties in good health. Both conserved end residues are part of each CDR3. Each record gives: clone size, D gene, V gene, J gene, CDR3 protein, CDR3 DNA. A D gene is named only where the DNA matches it firmly. For some rows the clone size is stated as once, few or many, or as a class when expanded; others skip it.

>.|.|TRBV5-1|TRBJ2-5
CASSKDGQETQYF
TGCGCCAGCAGCAAGGACGGACAAGAGACCCAGTACTTC
>few|TRBD1|TRBV10-2|TRBJ2-3
CASSEQGMGNTQYF
TGCGCCAGCAGTGAACAGGGGATGGGAAATACGCAGTATTTT
>.|TRBD2|TRBV9|TRBJ2-6
CASSYRHQGGVSGANVLTF
TGTGCCAGCAGCTATAGACACCAGGGAGGGGTCTCTGGGGCCAACGTCCTGACTTTC
>.|TRBD2|TRBV15|TRBJ2-1
CATSRVLAGVEGEQFF
TGTGCCACCAGCAGGGTCTTAGCGGGAGTGGAGGGTGAGCAGTTCTTC
>.|.|TRBV13|TRBJ2-1
CASSLWGANEQFF
TGTGCCAGCAGCTTATGGGGGGCCAATGAGCAGTTCTTC
>.|.|TRBV27|TRBJ1-5
CASRGYWGNQPQHF
TGTGCCAGCAGAGGCTATTGGGGTAATCAGCCCCAGCATTTT
>.|.|TRBV24-1|TRBJ2-5
CATSDRGFEKETQYF
TGTGCCACCAGTGATCGGGGATTCGAGAAAGAGACCCAGTACTTC
>.|TRBD2|TRBV20-1|TRBJ2-1
CSAKGLVSKSEQFF
TGCAGTGCTAAGGGACTAGTTTCCAAAAGTGAGCAGTTCTTC
>.|.|TRBV20-1|TRBJ2-7
CSARDQFPSYEQYF
TGCAGTGCTAGAGATCAGTTCCCCTCCTACGAGCAGTACTTC
>.|.|TRBV6-6|TRBJ2-3
CASSYPPTRQATDTQYF
TGTGCCAGCAGTTACCCCCCGACCCGACAGGCCACAGATACGCAGTATTTT
>.|.|TRBV5-4|TRBJ2-5
CASSLGALRETQYF
TGTGCCAGCAGCCTCGGAGCGCTGAGAGAGACCCAGTACTTC
>.|TRBD1|TRBV7-6|TRBJ1-4
CASSEQGSGEKLFF
TGTGCCAGCAGCGAACAGGGGAGTGGGGAAAAACTGTTTTTT
>.|TRBD2|TRBV27|TRBJ2-7
CASSKGLGIYEQYF
TGTGCCAGCAGTAAGGGACTAGGGATCTACGAGCAGTACTTC
>.|.|TRBV29-1|TRBJ1-2
CSVEERGTRGYTF
TGCAGCGTTGAAGAGCGGGGGACGAGGGGCTACACCTTC
>.|.|TRBV10-3|TRBJ2-1
CAISEIRDNNEQFF
TGTGCCATCAGTGAGATCCGGGACAACAATGAGCAGTTCTTC
>few|TRBD2|TRBV20-1|TRBJ2-1
CSARAAGTSGSGNEQFF
TGCAGTGCTAGAGCCGCAGGGACTAGCGGGAGTGGGAATGAGCAGTTCTTC
>.|.|TRBV29-1|TRBJ1-1
CSVEKFTEAFF
TGCAGCGTTGAAAAGTTCACTGAAGCTTTCTTT
>.|.|TRBV20-1|TRBJ1-5
CSAKTGGSQPQHF
TGCAGTGCCAAGACCGGGGGCAGTCAGCCCCAGCATTTT
>.|TRBD1|TRBV20-1|TRBJ2-4
CSASSRTGMDIQYF
TGCAGTGCTAGCTCAAGGACAGGGATGGACATTCAGTACTTC
>few|TRBD2|TRBV12-3/TRBV12-4|TRBJ2-3
CASSNSGRAADTQYF
TGTGCCAGCAGCAATAGCGGGAGGGCCGCAGATACGCAGTATTTT
>.|.|TRBV29-1|TRBJ2-3
CSVQRGAEAQYF
TGCAGCGTACAACGAGGGGCGGAGGCGCAGTATTTT
>.|.|TRBV5-1|TRBJ2-3
CARRFSSGPHSSTDTQYF
TGCGCCAGACGTTTCTCCTCGGGTCCTCATTCTAGCACAGATACGCAGTATTTT
>few|TRBD2|TRBV27|TRBJ2-7
CASSPPSGSSYEQYF
TGTGCCAGCAGTCCACCTAGCGGAAGCTCCTACGAGCAGTACTTC
>.|.|TRBV9|TRBJ2-7
CASSVGNGPVDNEQYF
TGTGCCAGCAGCGTCGGTAACGGACCGGTGGACAATGAGCAGTACTTC
>.|TRBD1|TRBV7-9|TRBJ1-2
CASSFGQGTNGYTF
TGTGCCAGCAGCTTCGGACAGGGGACGAATGGCTACACCTTC
>.|TRBD2|TRBV27|TRBJ2-1
CASSPARLAGSGDEQFF
TGTGCCAGCAGTCCCGCCCGACTAGCGGGGTCCGGGGATGAGCAGTTCTTC
>.|TRBD2|TRBV29-1|TRBJ2-5
CSVGSGRAWDEQYF
TGCAGCGTGGGCAGCGGGAGGGCCTGGGATGAGCAGTACTTC
>once|.|TRBV21-1|TRBJ2-4
CASSKFFIGQAKNIQYF
TGTGCCAGCAGCAAATTCTTTATAGGACAGGCCAAAAACATTCAGTACTTC
>few|.|TRBV2|TRBJ1-4
CASSEEVTGSEKLFF
TGTGCCAGCAGTGAAGAAGTTACCGGGAGTGAAAAACTGTTTTTT
>.|.|TRBV28|TRBJ1-6
CASSSLGAGYNSPLHF
TGTGCCAGCAGTTCCCTGGGGGCAGGGTACAATTCACCCCTCCACTTT
>few|TRBD2|TRBV4-1|TRBJ2-3
CASSQEWRELGSGQYF
TGCGCCAGCAGCCAAGAATGGCGGGAGTTAGGCAGCGGGCAGTATTTT
>.|.|TRBV12-3/TRBV12-4|TRBJ2-2
CASGRTPGELFF
TGTGCCAGCGGTAGGACCCCCGGGGAGCTGTTTTTT
>.|TRBD2|TRBV20-1|TRBJ2-3
CSAKEPLAGEGNTDTQYF
TGCAGTGCAAAGGAACCCCTAGCGGGAGAGGGGAACACAGATACGCAGTATTTT
>.|.|TRBV20-1|TRBJ2-7
CSASGQTYEQYF
TGCAGTGCTAGTGGGCAGACCTACGAGCAGTACTTC
>few|TRBD2|TRBV18|TRBJ2-5
CASSLLAAGVQETQYF
TGTGCCAGCTCTCTCCTAGCGGCGGGAGTCCAAGAGACCCAGTACTTC
>.|.|TRBV25-1|TRBJ1-5
CASSSGEVFNQPQHF
TGTGCCAGCAGTTCCGGAGAGGTCTTCAATCAGCCCCAGCATTTT
>few|.|TRBV20-1|TRBJ2-1
CSVERNNEQFF
TGCAGTGTTGAAAGGAACAATGAGCAGTTCTTC
>.|.|TRBV7-6|TRBJ2-1
CASSTSPTRISSSYNEQFF
TGTGCCAGCAGCACTAGTCCCACGAGGATTTCGAGCTCCTACAATGAGCAGTTCTTC
>.|.|TRBV27|TRBJ2-1
CASSLDDGSYNEQFF
TGTGCCAGCAGTCTAGATGACGGATCCTACAATGAGCAGTTCTTC
>.|.|TRBV7-9|TRBJ2-3
CASSLTMGTSQLTGDTQYF
TGTGCCAGCAGCTTAACGATGGGGACCAGCCAGCTAACGGGGGATACGCAGTATTTT
>.|.|TRBV29-1|TRBJ1-2
CSVGRDGSYTF
TGCAGCGTCGGGAGAGATGGCAGCTACACCTTC
>.|TRBD2|TRBV5-1|TRBJ2-5
CASSWGLLADQETQYF
TGCGCCAGCAGCTGGGGGTTACTAGCGGACCAAGAGACCCAGTACTTC
>.|.|TRBV24-1|TRBJ2-3
CATSDSGSTDTQYF
TGTGCCACCAGTGATAGCGGGAGCACAGATACGCAGTATTTT
>once|.|TRBV7-9|TRBJ2-7
CASSSPSGQGRAYEQYF
TGTGCCAGCAGCTCCCCCTCAGGGCAGGGCAGGGCCTACGAGCAGTACTTC
>.|.|TRBV20-1|TRBJ2-1
CSAISRDKSYNEQFF
TGCAGTGCAATTTCCCGGGACAAATCTTACAATGAGCAGTTCTTC
>.|.|TRBV10-3|TRBJ2-3
CATRAEPTDTQYF
TGTGCCACCAGAGCGGAGCCCACAGATACGCAGTATTTT
>once|TRBD2|TRBV27|TRBJ2-3
CASSGLAGVGSTDTQYF
TGTGCCAGCAGCGGACTAGCGGGAGTGGGTAGCACAGATACGCAGTATTTT
>.|TRBD2|TRBV11-3|TRBJ2-3
CASSLDPASGTGDTQYF
TGTGCCAGCAGCTTAGATCCGGCTAGCGGGACGGGAGATACGCAGTATTTT
>many|.|TRBV29-1|TRBJ2-7
CSVEEGRDEQYF
TGCAGCGTTGAAGAGGGAAGGGACGAGCAGTACTTC
>.|TRBD2|TRBV20-1|TRBJ2-7
CSAPGLAHEQYF
TGCAGTGCGCCTGGACTAGCCCACGAGCAGTACTTC
>.|.|TRBV14|TRBJ2-5
CASSQAVASWETQYF
TGTGCCAGCAGCCAGGCCGTCGCATCTTGGGAGACCCAGTACTTC
>.|.|TRBV20-1|TRBJ2-1
CSAGGVGGPRSYNEQFF
TGCAGTGCTGGAGGGGTTGGGGGACCGAGGTCCTACAATGAGCAGTTCTTC
>few|TRBD1|TRBV5-6|TRBJ1-2
CASSLPGQGRRRNGYTF
TGTGCCAGCAGCCTACCCGGACAGGGGCGCCGAAGGAATGGCTACACCTTC
>few|.|TRBV9|TRBJ2-3
CASSVDTRVGDTQYF
TGTGCCAGCAGCGTAGACACCCGTGTCGGGGATACGCAGTATTTT
>.|.|TRBV20-1|TRBJ2-3
CSAGGFPGGIGTDTQYF
TGCAGTGCTGGGGGGTTCCCAGGGGGTATAGGGACAGATACGCAGTATTTT
>.|.|TRBV29-1|TRBJ2-3
CSVEDRSSGTDTQYF
TGCAGCGTTGAAGATCGGAGTAGCGGCACAGATACGCAGTATTTT
>.|TRBD2|TRBV7-9|TRBJ2-3
CASSALAGVANTQYF
TGTGCCAGCAGCGCTCTAGCGGGAGTCGCGAATACGCAGTATTTT